The 21 T cell receptor beta chains listed next were all sequenced from one sample in a study of blood T cell repertoires in COVID-19. The method was immunoSEQ multiplex PCR; TCRdb's version includes in-frame clones alone and lacks a portion of them. The repertoire holds hundreds of thousands of clones, with roughly nine tenths as singletons. The sequenced sample was PBMCs or T cells enriched from blood (not recorded which). Receptors originate from a man in his thirties or forties who had recovered from COVID-19.

In this sample, this clone turned up once. The J gene is TRBJ2-2, the V gene TRBV7-9; 10 bases agree with TRBD2. The trim removed 4 bases at V and 7 bases at J, leaving 12 bases unmatched. CDR1 SEHNR and CDR2 FQNEAQ come from the germline V gene (reference sequence). The CDR3 has 17 amino acids. This CDR3 is CASSSAPSGSFGGELFF. The DNA of the CDR3 is TGTGCCAGCAGCTCCGCCCCTAGCGGGAGCTTCGGCGGGGAGCTGTTTTTT.

In DNA form, the CDR3 reads TGTGCCAGCAGCGTAGGGCCTGGGCCTAATTACGAGCAGTACTTC. Translated: CASSVGPGPNYEQYF. The chain recombines TRBV9 with TRBJ2-7, with D uncertain. The ends were cut back, 0 bases at V and 4 bases at J, with 14 bases in the middle. Germline V CDR1 and CDR2: SGDLS, YYNGEE. The CDR3 is 15 amino acids. Full variable domain (rest looked up from reference TRBV9 and TRBJ2-7): DSGVTQTPKHLITATGQRVTLRCSPRSGDLSVYWYQQSLDQGLQFLIQYYNGEERAKGNILERFSAQQFPDLHSELNLSSLELGDSALYFCASSVGPGPNYEQYFGPGTRLTVT.

This chain uses TRBV11-2 with TRBJ2-1; no reliable D call. Between the trimmed V and J ends, which lost 5 bases and 0 bases, there was a span of 5 bases. This CDR3 contains 13 residues. Per germline, CDR1 SGHAT and CDR2 FQNNGV. CDR3 protein: CASSPYSYNEQFF. As DNA, the CDR3 is TGTGCCAGCAGCCCTTACTCCTACAATGAGCAGTTCTTC.

The V and J genes are TRBV7-2 and TRBJ1-1, with a weak D call TRBD1 (6 bases). Trimming cost V 1 base and J 5 bases, with 11 bases left between them. The CDR3 runs 14 residues. Germline V lookup: CDR1 SGHTA, CDR2 FQGNSA. CDR3 sequence (DNA): TGTGCCAGCAGCTTAGAGCAGGGGTTGACTGAAGCTTTCTTT. This gives the protein CASSLEQGLTEAFF.

This chain links TRBV5-1 with TRBJ2-7; 8 bases line up with TRBD1. The CDR3 is 14 residues long. Germline assignment: CDR1 SGHRS and CDR2 YFSETQ. The V gene end was trimmed by 1 base and the J gene end by 3 bases; junction bases not matched to a gene: 3. In nucleotides, the CDR3 is TGCGCCAGCAGCTTGACAGGACAGGGCTACGAGCAGTACTTC. Its translation: CASSLTGQGYEQYF.

The J gene is TRBJ2-7, the V gene TRBV28, with D tentatively TRBD2 (6 bases). Between the trimmed V and J ends, which lost 3 bases and 9 bases, there was a span of 24 bases. Germline values: CDR1 MDHEN, CDR2 SYDVKM. The length of the CDR3 is 16 residues. The CDR3: CASSFILTSRRVGQYF. In DNA form, the CDR3 reads TGTGCCAGCAGTTTTATCTTAACTAGCAGGAGGGTCGGGCAGTACTTC.

V is TRBV5-1 and J is TRBJ2-7; TRBD1 agrees at 7 bases. J gave up 0 bases and V 0 bases, and 3 bases lay outside the gene matches. CDR3 length equals 15 residues. CDR1 SGHRS and CDR2 YFSETQ come from the germline V gene. This CDR3 is CASSLAGQRSYEQYF. CDR3 coding DNA: TGCGCCAGCAGCTTGGCGGGACAGCGCTCCTACGAGCAGTACTTC.

The chain recombines TRBV7-8 with TRBJ1-2; no clear D gene. Trimming pared 0 bases from V and 5 bases from J, leaving 7 bases between. This CDR3 region has 13 residues. Germline assignment: CDR1 SGHVS and CDR2 FQNEAQ. The CDR3 is CASSLAEYYGYTF. CDR3 nucleotide sequence: TGTGCCAGCAGCTTAGCAGAGTATTATGGCTACACCTTC. Full variable domain (missing parts from reference TRBV7-8 and TRBJ1-2): GAGVSQSPRYKVAKRGQDVALRCDPISGHVSLFWYQQALGQGPEFLTYFQNEAQLDKSGLPSDRFFAERPEGSVSTLKIQRTQQEDSAVYLCASSLAEYYGYTFGSGTRLTVV.

The gene calls are TRBV11-3 and TRBJ2-1; D is ambiguous. CDR3 length: 13 amino acids. Germline CDR1 and CDR2: SGHNT and YENEEA. The germline V and J ends were trimmed by 6 bases and 5 bases, with 11 bases remaining between them. DNA for the CDR3: TGTGCCAGCAGTCCGGTTCGGGACAATGAGCAGTTCTTC. It yields the protein CASSPVRDNEQFF.

J is TRBJ1-1 and V is TRBV10-3; TRBD1 is a possible D gene (6 bases). Germline V lookup: CDR1 ENHRY, CDR2 SYGVKD. Trimming pared 7 bases from V and 9 bases from J, leaving 18 bases between. This CDR3 comprises 13 residues. CDR3 region: CAITPTQGRQAFF. DNA for the CDR3: TGTGCCATCACCCCGACACAGGGAAGACAAGCTTTCTTT.

V is TRBV23-1 and J is TRBJ2-1, with a weak D call TRBD1 (6 bases). TRBV23-1 is reported as an ORF; its role is uncertain. V lost 5 bases to trimming and J lost 2 bases, with 28 bases between them. CDR3 size: 20 residues. This CDR3 is CASSAPPPRTELITYNEQFF. CDR3 nucleotide sequence: TGCGCCAGCAGTGCTCCTCCCCCTCGGACAGAACTTATTACCTACAATGAGCAGTTCTTC.

The CDR3 coding sequence is TGTGCCAGCAGCCCCCGGATGGGGGCTGGCTATGGCTACACCTTC. Its translation: CASSPRMGAGYGYTF. The chain links TRBV6-4 to TRBJ1-2; tentative D call: TRBD1 (6 bases). The germline V gene has CDR1 MRHNA and CDR2 SNTAGT. V was pared by 6 bases and J by 4 bases, with 18 bases between. This CDR3 contains 15 residues.

The rearrangement joins TRBV7-9 to TRBJ2-2, with TRBD2 matching 13 bases. The CDR3 runs to 16 residues. Germline V lookup: CDR1 SEHNR, CDR2 FQNEAQ (reference sequence). V was pared by 5 bases and J by 3 bases, with 3 bases of the junction left unmatched. The CDR3 coding sequence is TGTGCCAGCAGCGAAACTAGCGGGAGGGACACCGGGGAGCTGTTTTTT. Amino acid sequence: CASSETSGRDTGELFF. Looking up the rest from reference TRBV7-9 and TRBJ2-2 gives the full variable domain: DTGVSQNPRHKITKRGQNVTFRCDPISEHNRLYWYRQTLGQGPEFLTYFQNEAQLEKSRLLSDRFSAERPKGSFSTLEIQRTEQGDSAMYLCASSETSGRDTGELFFGEGSRLTVL.

The V gene is TRBV7-8, the J gene TRBJ1-1; unclear D gene. CDR1 is SGHVS, CDR2 FQNEAQ, per germline. This CDR3 has 15 amino acids. V lost 2 bases to trimming and J lost 2 bases, with 12 bases between them. The CDR3 spells CASSLSSLVNTEAFF. In nucleotides, the CDR3 is TGTGCCAGCAGCTTATCCTCCCTCGTAAACACTGAAGCTTTCTTT.

V is TRBV3-1 (or the pseudogene TRBV3-2) and J is TRBJ2-3, with D tentatively TRBD2 (6 bases). CDR1 is LGHDT, CDR2 YNNKEL, per germline (reference sequence). The CDR3 totals 15 residues. Between the trimmed V and J ends, which lost 1 base and 5 bases, there was a span of 13 bases. CDR3 in amino acids: CASSQGLLGGDTQYF. As DNA, the CDR3 is TGTGCCAGCAGCCAAGGGCTTCTGGGAGGAGATACGCAGTATTTT.

This chain uses TRBV5-5 with TRBJ1-1; 9 positions match TRBD1. Germline CDR1 is SGHKS and CDR2 is YYEKEE (reference sequence). The CDR3 runs to 15 residues. V lost 0 bases to trimming and J lost 3 bases; unmatched junction nucleotides: 3. The CDR3 DNA sequence: TGTGCCAGCAGCTTGGAGGGACAGGGTGACACTGAAGCTTTCTTT. Translating it yields CASSLEGQGDTEAFF.

This rearrangement joins TRBV4-2 to TRBJ1-3; 11 bases align to TRBD1. Germline V gives CDR1 LGHNA, CDR2 YNFKEQ. The CDR3 runs to 20 residues. Losses at the gene ends were 1 base for V and 6 bases for J; bases not matched to a gene: 17. CDR3 in DNA: TGTGCCAGCAGCCAAGTAGGTTTTGGACAGGGGGCTTTCCGTGAAAACACCATATATTTT. This codes for CASSQVGFGQGAFRENTIYF.

The chain links TRBV2 to TRBJ2-5, with a weak D call TRBD2 (6 bases). This CDR3 contains 14 residues. V was clipped by 4 bases and J by 5 bases, with 14 bases between them. Germline values: CDR1 SNHLY, CDR2 FYNNEI. CDR3 nucleotide sequence: TGTGCCAGCAGTGGGTCCTGGGCGGGGGAGACCCAGTACTTC. This gives the protein CASSGSWAGETQYF.

This clone appeared a single time. The rearrangement links TRBV6-5 to TRBJ2-1; TRBD2 might be the D (5 bases). The CDR3 is 14 residues long. Germline CDR1 and CDR2: MNHEY and SVGAGI. Trimming took 6 bases from V and 2 from J, leaving 11 bases between them. CDR3 in DNA: TGTGCCAGCAGCCGGGATGTCCCCTACAATGAGCAGTTCTTC. Protein sequence: CASSRDVPYNEQFF.

The chain is built from TRBV11-2 and TRBJ2-7; TRBD1 might be the D (6 bases). The CDR3 covers 14 residues. Germline V gene sequence: CDR1 SGHAT, CDR2 FQNNGV. V was shortened by 4 bases and J by 0 bases, with 10 bases between the two germline ends. In DNA form, the CDR3 reads TGTGCCAGCAGCTCCCAGGGGATCTCCTACGAGCAGTACTTC. Translating gives CASSSQGISYEQYF.

The chain uses TRBV7-9 and TRBJ2-7; 8 nucleotides match TRBD1. V trimming: 5 bases; J trimming: 1 base; junction bases outside the gene matches: 4. Germline V gene sequence: CDR1 SEHNR, CDR2 FQNEAQ (reference sequence). The CDR3 is 14 residues long. The CDR3 loop is CASSTRDRSYEQYF. The CDR3 DNA is TGTGCCAGCAGCACCCGGGACAGGTCCTACGAGCAGTACTTC.